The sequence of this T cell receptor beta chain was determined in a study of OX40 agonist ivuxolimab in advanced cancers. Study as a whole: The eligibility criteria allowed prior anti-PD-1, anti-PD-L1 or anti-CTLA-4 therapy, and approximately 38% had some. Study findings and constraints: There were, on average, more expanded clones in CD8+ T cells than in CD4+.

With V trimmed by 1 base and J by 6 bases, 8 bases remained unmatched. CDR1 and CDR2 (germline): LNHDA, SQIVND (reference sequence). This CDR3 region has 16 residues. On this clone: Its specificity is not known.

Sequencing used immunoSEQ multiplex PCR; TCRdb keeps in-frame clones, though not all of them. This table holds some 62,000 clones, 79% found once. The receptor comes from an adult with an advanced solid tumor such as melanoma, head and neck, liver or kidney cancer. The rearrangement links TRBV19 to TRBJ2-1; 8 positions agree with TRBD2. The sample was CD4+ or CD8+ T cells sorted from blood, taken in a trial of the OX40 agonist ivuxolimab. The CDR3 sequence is CASSIVAAGGGNEQFF. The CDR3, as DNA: TGTGCCAGTAGTATAGTAGCGGCGGGGGGAGGCAATGAGCAGTTCTTC.